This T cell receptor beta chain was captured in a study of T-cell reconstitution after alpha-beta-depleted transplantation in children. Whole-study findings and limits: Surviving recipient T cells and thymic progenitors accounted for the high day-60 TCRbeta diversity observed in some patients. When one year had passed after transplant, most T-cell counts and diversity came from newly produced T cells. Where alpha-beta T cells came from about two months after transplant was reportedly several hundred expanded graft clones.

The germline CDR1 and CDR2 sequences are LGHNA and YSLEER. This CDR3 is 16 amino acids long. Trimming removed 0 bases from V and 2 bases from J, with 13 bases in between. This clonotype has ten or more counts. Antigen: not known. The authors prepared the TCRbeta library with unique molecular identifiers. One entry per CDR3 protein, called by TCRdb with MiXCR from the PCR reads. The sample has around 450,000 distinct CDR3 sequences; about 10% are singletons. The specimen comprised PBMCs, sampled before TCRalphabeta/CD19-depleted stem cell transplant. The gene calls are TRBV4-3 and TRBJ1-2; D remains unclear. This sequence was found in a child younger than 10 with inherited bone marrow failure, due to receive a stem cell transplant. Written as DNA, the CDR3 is TGCGCCAGCAGCCAAGATGGGTCCTGGGTAAACTATGGCTACACCTTC. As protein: CASSQDGSWVNYGYTF.